These T cell receptor beta chains were read from a single sample in a study of graft-versus-host responses after intestinal transplantation. Produced via immunoSEQ multiplex PCR; TCRdb's table is partial and in-frame only. In the table there are about 80,000 clones, around nine tenths of which are singletons. Antigens for these TCRs are unknown. The sequencing here drew on unstimulated CD4+ T cells sorted from spleen or lymph node cells, taken before intestinal transplant. These receptors all come from a human donor who received an intestinal transplant. The CDR3 runs from the conserved cysteine through the conserved F or W. A D gene is named only where the DNA matches it firmly. Size is stated for part of the rows, as once, few or many counts, or as a class when the clone is expanded.

clone_size: .
d_call: .
j_call: TRBJ2-3
v_call: TRBV2
cdr3_aa: CASRGGGTDTQYF
cdr3_nt: TGTGCCAGCAGGGGGGGAGGCACAGATACGCAGTATTTT

clone_size: once
d_call: .
j_call: TRBJ2-1
v_call: TRBV2
cdr3_aa: CASREDSNEQFF
cdr3_nt: TGTGCCAGCAGGGAGGACAGCAATGAGCAGTTCTTC

clone_size: .
d_call: .
j_call: TRBJ1-2
v_call: TRBV20-1
cdr3_aa: CSAHPTEGYTF
cdr3_nt: TGCAGTGCCCATCCGACAGAAGGCTACACCTTC

clone_size: .
d_call: .
j_call: TRBJ2-1
v_call: TRBV5-4
cdr3_aa: CASSSIGGSSYNEQFF
cdr3_nt: TGTGCCAGCAGCTCTATCGGCGGTAGCTCCTACAATGAGCAGTTCTTC

clone_size: .
d_call: .
j_call: TRBJ2-1
v_call: TRBV18
cdr3_aa: CASSPKTSNEQFF
cdr3_nt: TGTGCCAGCTCACCCAAAACTAGCAATGAGCAGTTCTTC

clone_size: .
d_call: TRBD1
j_call: TRBJ2-7
v_call: TRBV9
cdr3_aa: CASSYGQGIGNEQYF
cdr3_nt: TGTGCCAGCAGCTACGGACAGGGAATAGGGAACGAGCAGTACTTC

clone_size: .
d_call: TRBD1
j_call: TRBJ1-1
v_call: TRBV28
cdr3_aa: CASSLSGQMNTEAFF
cdr3_nt: TGTGCCAGCAGTCTATCGGGACAGATGAACACTGAAGCTTTCTTT

clone_size: .
d_call: .
j_call: TRBJ2-5
v_call: TRBV11-2
cdr3_aa: CASSLGWGRVQEETQYF
cdr3_nt: TGTGCCAGCAGCTTAGGGTGGGGCAGGGTGCAGGAAGAGACCCAGTACTTC

clone_size: .
d_call: TRBD1
j_call: TRBJ1-1
v_call: TRBV2
cdr3_aa: CASRSGQGVTEAFF
cdr3_nt: TGTGCCAGCAGATCGGGACAGGGGGTCACTGAAGCTTTCTTT

clone_size: .
d_call: .
j_call: TRBJ2-4
v_call: TRBV28
cdr3_aa: CASSLPGDPKNIQYF
cdr3_nt: TGTGCCAGCAGTTTACCGGGGGACCCCAAAAACATTCAGTACTTC

clone_size: .
d_call: TRBD2
j_call: TRBJ2-7
v_call: TRBV7-9
cdr3_aa: CASSLNLGGLAEQYF
cdr3_nt: TGTGCCAGCAGCTTAAATCTGGGTGGACTAGCTGAGCAGTACTTC

clone_size: .
d_call: TRBD2
j_call: TRBJ2-6
v_call: TRBV7-3
cdr3_aa: CASSVNVGAGGTDGANVLTF
cdr3_nt: TGTGCCAGCAGCGTTAATGTTGGGGCGGGGGGGACCGACGGGGCCAACGTCCTGACTTTC

clone_size: .
d_call: .
j_call: TRBJ2-6
v_call: TRBV6-5
cdr3_aa: CASSYQAFSGANVLTF
cdr3_nt: TGTGCCAGCAGTTACCAGGCCTTCTCTGGGGCCAACGTCCTGACTTTC

clone_size: .
d_call: .
j_call: TRBJ2-7
v_call: TRBV18
cdr3_aa: CASSPLPPRSRNRYEQYF
cdr3_nt: TGTGCCAGCTCACCTTTGCCGCCGAGGTCGCGGAACCGCTACGAGCAGTACTTC

clone_size: .
d_call: TRBD2
j_call: TRBJ2-3
v_call: TRBV5-1
cdr3_aa: CASSPSSGGRTDTQYF
cdr3_nt: TGCGCCAGCAGCCCCTCTAGCGGGGGACGCACAGATACGCAGTATTTT

clone_size: .
d_call: TRBD2
j_call: TRBJ2-5
v_call: TRBV10-3
cdr3_aa: CATCDLAGQETQYF
cdr3_nt: TGTGCCACCTGCGATCTAGCGGGTCAAGAGACCCAGTACTTC

clone_size: .
d_call: .
j_call: TRBJ2-2
v_call: TRBV18
cdr3_aa: CASDSQNTGELFF
cdr3_nt: TGTGCCAGCGATTCACAGAACACCGGGGAGCTGTTTTTT

clone_size: .
d_call: .
j_call: TRBJ2-1
v_call: TRBV7-8
cdr3_aa: CASSLDRGDEQFF
cdr3_nt: TGTGCCAGCAGCTTAGACCGAGGCGATGAGCAGTTCTTC

clone_size: .
d_call: TRBD1
j_call: TRBJ2-5
v_call: TRBV18
cdr3_aa: CASSPRRGQGETQYF
cdr3_nt: TGTGCCAGCTCACCACGTCGCGGACAGGGAGAGACCCAGTACTTC

clone_size: .
d_call: .
j_call: TRBJ2-1
v_call: TRBV19
cdr3_aa: CASTLDSSYNEQFF
cdr3_nt: TGTGCCAGTACCCTTGACAGCTCCTACAATGAGCAGTTCTTC

clone_size: .
d_call: TRBD1
j_call: TRBJ2-7
v_call: TRBV5-5
cdr3_aa: CASSSWTGGRNSYEQYF
cdr3_nt: TGTGCCAGCAGCTCATGGACAGGGGGAAGAAACTCCTACGAGCAGTACTTC

clone_size: .
d_call: .
j_call: TRBJ2-7
v_call: TRBV27
cdr3_aa: CASSLMGLEAYEQYF
cdr3_nt: TGTGCCAGCAGTTTAATGGGCTTAGAAGCCTACGAGCAGTACTTC

clone_size: .
d_call: .
j_call: TRBJ2-7
v_call: TRBV29-1
cdr3_aa: CSALFGTSYEQYF
cdr3_nt: TGCAGCGCTCTCTTTGGGACATCCTACGAGCAGTACTTC

clone_size: .
d_call: .
j_call: TRBJ2-2
v_call: TRBV6-1
cdr3_aa: CASRAPVFTGELFF
cdr3_nt: TGTGCCAGCAGGGCACCCGTTTTTACCGGGGAGCTGTTTTTT

clone_size: .
d_call: TRBD1
j_call: TRBJ2-5
v_call: TRBV5-4
cdr3_aa: CASSLGGTAQETQYF
cdr3_nt: TGTGCCAGCAGCTTGGGTGGGACAGCCCAAGAGACCCAGTACTTC

clone_size: .
d_call: .
j_call: TRBJ2-7
v_call: TRBV20-1
cdr3_aa: CSPDEQYF
cdr3_nt: TGCAGTCCAGACGAGCAGTACTTC

clone_size: few
d_call: .
j_call: TRBJ2-7
v_call: TRBV5-1
cdr3_aa: CASSLQEGEQYF
cdr3_nt: TGCGCCAGCAGTTTACAGGAGGGAGAGCAGTACTTC

clone_size: .
d_call: TRBD2
j_call: TRBJ2-7
v_call: TRBV6-5
cdr3_aa: CASHGGGPWDEQYF
cdr3_nt: TGTGCCAGTCATGGCGGGGGGCCTTGGGACGAGCAGTACTTC

clone_size: .
d_call: .
j_call: TRBJ1-1
v_call: TRBV18
cdr3_aa: CASSVTPGGPQAAFF
cdr3_nt: TGTGCCAGCTCAGTAACCCCGGGGGGGCCCCAAGCAGCTTTCTTT

clone_size: few
d_call: .
j_call: TRBJ1-2
v_call: TRBV28
cdr3_aa: CASSFVARRSYGYTF
cdr3_nt: TGTGCCAGCAGTTTTGTCGCCAGGAGGTCCTATGGCTACACCTTC

clone_size: .
d_call: TRBD1
j_call: TRBJ2-5
v_call: TRBV5-1
cdr3_aa: CASSLTGIGETQYF
cdr3_nt: TGCGCCAGCAGCCTGACAGGGATAGGGGAGACCCAGTACTTC

clone_size: .
d_call: .
j_call: TRBJ1-5
v_call: TRBV15
cdr3_aa: CATSRGGDYQPQHF
cdr3_nt: TGTGCCACCAGCAGAGGGGGGGATTATCAGCCCCAGCATTTT

clone_size: .
d_call: .
j_call: TRBJ1-2
v_call: TRBV28
cdr3_aa: CASSLSLAANYGYTF
cdr3_nt: TGTGCCAGCAGTTTAAGTCTGGCAGCTAACTATGGCTACACCTTC

clone_size: .
d_call: .
j_call: TRBJ2-2
v_call: TRBV28
cdr3_aa: CASTMGDRRAGELFF
cdr3_nt: TGTGCCAGCACGATGGGTGACAGGCGAGCCGGGGAGCTGTTTTTT

clone_size: .
d_call: TRBD2
j_call: TRBJ2-2
v_call: TRBV6-1
cdr3_aa: CASSEASGGAGELFF
cdr3_nt: TGTGCCAGCAGTGAAGCTAGCGGGGGGGCCGGGGAGCTGTTTTTT

clone_size: .
d_call: .
j_call: TRBJ2-5
v_call: TRBV4-2
cdr3_aa: CASSQDLGGAQETQYF
cdr3_nt: TGTGCCAGCAGCCAAGATCTGGGTGGGGCCCAAGAGACCCAGTACTTC

clone_size: .
d_call: .
j_call: TRBJ2-1
v_call: TRBV7-2
cdr3_aa: CASSFDGFPYNEQFF
cdr3_nt: TGTGCCAGCAGCTTCGACGGGTTTCCATACAATGAGCAGTTCTTC

clone_size: .
d_call: .
j_call: TRBJ2-7
v_call: TRBV5-1
cdr3_aa: CASRLTQVYEQYF
cdr3_nt: TGCGCCAGCAGATTAACTCAGGTCTACGAGCAGTACTTC

clone_size: .
d_call: TRBD1
j_call: TRBJ1-2
v_call: TRBV15
cdr3_aa: CATSRVSGTGGAYGYTF
cdr3_nt: TGTGCCACCAGCAGAGTCTCCGGGACAGGGGGCGCCTATGGCTACACCTTC

clone_size: .
d_call: .
j_call: TRBJ2-1
v_call: TRBV5-6
cdr3_aa: CASSSSSNEQFF
cdr3_nt: TGTGCCAGCAGCTCGTCTAGCAACGAGCAGTTCTTC

clone_size: .
d_call: TRBD2
j_call: TRBJ2-1
v_call: TRBV30
cdr3_aa: CAWSGYRGGRSSYNEQFF
cdr3_nt: TGTGCCTGGAGCGGGTACCGGGGGGGCAGGAGCTCCTACAATGAGCAGTTCTTC

clone_size: once
d_call: TRBD1
j_call: TRBJ2-3
v_call: TRBV2
cdr3_aa: CASTRTGDRGRVGIPTDTQYF
cdr3_nt: TGTGCCAGCACCCGAACCGGGGACAGGGGGCGGGTGGGGATTCCCACAGATACGCAGTATTTT